The next 17 T cell receptor beta chains were all read from a single sample in a study of T cell responses to AZD1222 COVID-19 vaccine. Sequencing used immunoSEQ multiplex PCR; TCRdb keeps in-frame clones, though not all of them. Of more than 85,000 clones listed, about 83% are singletons. The sample consisted of peripheral blood, taken on day 0 of AZD1222 vaccination. These receptor sequences come from an adult in good health.

This sequence joins TRBV16 and TRBJ1-2; D remains unclear. The CDR3 sequence is 14 residues long. The V end was cut by 8 bases, the J end by 2 bases, with 15 bases between. The germline V gene has CDR1 KGHSY and CDR2 FQNENV. CDR3 DNA: TGTGCCAGCTCAGCTGAATTCCGGAACTATGGCTACACCTTC. Its protein is CASSAEFRNYGYTF.

The chain couples TRBV5-6 to TRBJ2-1, with 7 bases that match TRBD1. This CDR3 has 14 residues. J was trimmed by 7 bases and V by 4 bases; bases with no gene match: 8. Per the germline V gene, CDR1 is SGHDT and CDR2 is YYEEEE. In nucleotides, the CDR3 is TGTGCCAGCAGCCCCACAGGGGTCACAAATGAGCAGTTCTTC. Its protein is CASSPTGVTNEQFF.

The chain recombines TRBV25-1 with TRBJ1-1, with unresolved D. The V gene lost 2 bases and the J gene lost 4 bases, with 8 bases spanning the gap. Germline lookup yields CDR1 MGHDK and CDR2 SYGVNS. The CDR3 spans 13 residues. For the CDR3, the DNA is TGTGCCAGCAGTGAACTAGGCAGCACTGAAGCTTTCTTT. Encoded protein: CASSELGSTEAFF.

The chain carries TRBV19 and TRBJ2-7, with TRBD1 identical over 7 bases. The germline CDR1 and CDR2 sequences are LNHDA and SQIVND (reference sequence). The ends lost 4 bases at V and 4 bases at J; junction bases unmatched: 7. The length of the CDR3 is 14 residues. The DNA of the CDR3 is TGTGCCAGTAGTACTCGGGACAGACCTTACGAGCAGTACTTC. As protein: CASSTRDRPYEQYF.

The chain recombines TRBV10-1 with TRBJ2-3; 7 bases align to TRBD1. Germline loops: CDR1 WNHNN, CDR2 SYGVQD (reference sequence). This CDR3 spans 20 amino acids. V was pared by 3 bases and J by 4 bases, with 22 bases of the junction left unmatched. The CDR3 loop reads CASSDSRDRGTHSQADTQYF. In DNA, the CDR3 is TGCGCCAGCAGTGACTCACGGGACAGAGGGACACACAGCCAGGCAGATACGCAGTATTTT.

Of note for this clone: A read error may produce the germline difference seen at one junction end. The rearrangement joins TRBV28 to TRBJ1-2, with a possible D match to TRBD1 (5 bases). The CDR3 covers 15 residues. Germline assignment: CDR1 MDHEN and CDR2 SYDVKM. In DNA, the CDR3 is TGTGCCAGCAGTTTATCCGGGGTCTCTCCTGACAGAATTCACTTC. Amino acid sequence: CASSLSGVSPDRIHF.

This chain joins TRBV12-5 and TRBJ2-5; D remains ambiguous. The CDR3 covers 13 residues. CDR1 is LGHNT, CDR2 FRNRAP, per germline. V lost 1 base and J 4 bases, leaving 7 bases between the germline ends. The CDR3 DNA reads TGTGCTAGTGGTTTGGGGGTTGGAGAGACCCAGTACTTC. It codes for CASGLGVGETQYF. The full variable domain, completed using reference TRBV12-5 and TRBJ2-5, is DARVTQTPRHKVTEMGQEVTMRCQPILGHNTVFWYRQTMMQGLELLAYFRNRAPLDDSGMPKDRFSAEMPDATLATLKIQPSEPRDSAVYFCASGLGVGETQYFGPGTRLLVL.

This chain uses TRBV2 with TRBJ1-2, with TRBD1 matching over 7 bases. Germline V CDR1 and CDR2: SNHLY, FYNNEI. The CDR3 covers 18 residues. With V trimmed by 3 bases and J by 1 base, 14 bases remained unmatched. In DNA form, the CDR3 reads TGTGCCAGCAGTGAGGGCAGGGGGATAGGCGAGAATAACTATGGCTACACCTTC. Translated, it gives CASSEGRGIGENNYGYTF.

This clone has more than one count but fewer than ten. The V gene is TRBV24-1, the J gene TRBJ2-1; 8 nucleotides align to TRBD2. The CDR3 is made up of 16 amino acids. With V trimmed by 0 bases and J by 1 base, 1 base remained unmatched. CDR1 is KGHDR and CDR2 is SFDVKD in the germline V gene. CDR3 sequence reads: CATSDLRGGSYNEQFF. The DNA of the CDR3 is TGTGCCACCAGTGATTTGCGGGGGGGTTCCTACAATGAGCAGTTCTTC.

The sample holds a few counts of this clone. The chain carries TRBV7-2 and TRBJ1-1; D might be TRBD1 (5 bases). This CDR3 region has 16 residues. CDR1 and CDR2 (germline): SGHTA, FQGNSA. With 0 bases removed from V and 5 bases from J, the gap between germline ends came to 16 bases. The CDR3 DNA sequence: TGTGCCAGCAGCTTAGCGGCACTTCAGGGACGGACTGAAGCTTTCTTT. As protein: CASSLAALQGRTEAFF.

The gene calls are TRBV7-9 and TRBJ1-4; maybe TRBD1 (5 bases). Trimming left V 5 bases short and J 8 bases short, with 18 bases between. The germline gives CDR1 SEHNR, CDR2 FQNEAQ (reference sequence). This CDR3 contains 15 residues. CDR3 in amino acids: CASSRPQGLEEKLFF. In DNA form, the CDR3 reads TGTGCCAGCAGCCGCCCCCAGGGACTGGAAGAAAAACTGTTTTTT. Variable domain in full (rest from reference TRBV7-9 and TRBJ1-4): DTGVSQNPRHKITKRGQNVTFRCDPISEHNRLYWYRQTLGQGPEFLTYFQNEAQLEKSRLLSDRFSAERPKGSFSTLEIQRTEQGDSAMYLCASSRPQGLEEKLFFGSGTQLSVL.

This chain links TRBV18 with TRBJ2-7, with D perhaps matching TRBD2 (6 bases). Germline CDR1 reads KGHSH; CDR2 reads LQKENI. This CDR3 comprises 14 residues. The V end was cut by 5 bases, the J end by 3 bases, with 14 bases between. The CDR3 DNA reads TGTGCCAGCTCAGCCGGGACTGTTGGCTACGAGCAGTACTTC. Protein sequence: CASSAGTVGYEQYF.

The V call is TRBV3-1 (or the pseudogene TRBV3-2), the J call TRBJ2-5; no definite D call. Germline V CDR1 and CDR2: LGHDT, YNNKEL (reference sequence). The CDR3 sequence is 15 residues long. The V end lost 1 base, the J end lost 5 bases, and 14 bases lay between the germline ends. The CDR3 DNA is TGTGCCAGCAGCCAAGTGACGTCCTACGGGGAGACCCAGTACTTC. Protein product: CASSQVTSYGETQYF.

The chain carries TRBV7-6 and TRBJ2-1; 14 nucleotides match TRBD2. This CDR3 contains 16 residues. With V trimmed by 3 bases and J by 3 bases, 1 base remained unmatched. In germline, CDR1 is SGHVS, CDR2 FNYEAQ. This CDR3 is CASSFGLAGGYNEQFF. The CDR3 DNA is TGTGCCAGCAGCTTCGGACTAGCGGGGGGCTACAATGAGCAGTTCTTC.

This rearrangement joins TRBV4-3 to TRBJ2-1; D gene ambiguous. The ends were cut back, 0 bases at V and 7 bases at J, with 13 bases in the middle. The CDR3 spans 15 residues. CDR1 and CDR2 from the germline V gene are LGHNA and YSLEER. CDR3 sequence reads: CASSQDGLLRNEQFF. CDR3 nucleotides: TGCGCCAGCAGCCAAGATGGCCTTTTGAGGAATGAGCAGTTCTTC.

The V gene is TRBV4-3, the J gene TRBJ1-1; D is undetermined. Trimming shortened V by 4 bases and J by 1 base, and 13 bases separated the two germline ends. CDR1 is LGHNA and CDR2 is YSLEER in the germline V gene. The CDR3 is 15 amino acids. CDR3 residues: CASSPGNRRNTEAFF. CDR3 nucleotides: TGCGCCAGCAGCCCTGGGAACAGAAGGAACACTGAAGCTTTCTTT.

The chain recombines TRBV4-2 with TRBJ2-2; D unclear. In germline, CDR1 is LGHNA, CDR2 YNFKEQ. This CDR3 is built from 13 residues. Trimming stripped 2 bases from V and 4 bases from J, with 5 bases between. CDR3 nucleotide sequence: TGTGCCAGCAGCCAAAGGAGCACCGGGGAGCTGTTTTTT. Translation: CASSQRSTGELFF.